This paragraph reports one T cell receptor (beta chain). Its cognate antigen is unknown. The V and J ends lost 4 bases and 5 bases respectively, with 14 bases between them. In germline, CDR1 is LNHDA, CDR2 SQIVND (reference sequence). The CDR3 contains 14 residues. The data derive from a study of T cells in Graves' hyperthyroidism and ophthalmopathy. General observations from the study: Peripheral blood also featured most of the thyroid clonotypes expanded above 0.001.

Using RNA transcripts as the source, TCR beta CDR3 regions were amplified. HTBI primers drove first-round RT-PCR of the TCR CDR3. TCRdb processed the multiplex PCR reads anew with MiXCR; each CDR3 protein has one entry. Counted here are hundreds of thousands of distinct CDR3 sequences, about 20% occurring once; the ten biggest clones make up over 45%. A roughly 10 ml volume of fresh peripheral blood provided the PBMCs. The clonotype originates from a man aged 40-49 years with Graves' ophthalmopathy. This chain uses TRBV19 with TRBJ2-5; maybe TRBD2 (6 bases). Sequencing was carried out using blood. The CDR3 coding sequence is TGTGCCAGTAGTAGCGAAACGGGGGTGGAGACCCAGTACTTC. Its protein product is CASSSETGVETQYF.